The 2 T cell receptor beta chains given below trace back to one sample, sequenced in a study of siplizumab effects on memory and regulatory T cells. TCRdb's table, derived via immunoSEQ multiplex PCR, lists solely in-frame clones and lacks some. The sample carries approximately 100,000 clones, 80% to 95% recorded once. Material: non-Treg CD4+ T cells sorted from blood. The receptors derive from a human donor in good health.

CDR3 DNA: TGTGCCAGCAGTCAAGGACAGGTGGGCGGGAAGACCCAGTACTTC. Protein sequence: CASSQGQVGGKTQYF. The chain carries TRBV28 and TRBJ2-5; D might be TRBD1 (7 bases). Germline CDR1 and CDR2: MDHEN and SYDVKM. The V end was cut by 5 bases, the J end by 6 bases, with 19 bases between. The CDR3 extends over 15 amino acids.

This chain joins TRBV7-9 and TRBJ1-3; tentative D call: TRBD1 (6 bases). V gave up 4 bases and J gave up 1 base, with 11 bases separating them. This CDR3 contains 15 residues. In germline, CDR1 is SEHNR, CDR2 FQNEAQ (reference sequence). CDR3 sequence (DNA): TGTGCCAGCAGCTCGGGCAGGGGTTCTGGAAACACCATATATTTT. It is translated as CASSSGRGSGNTIYF.